The source of this T cell receptor (beta chain) is a study of T cells in Graves' hyperthyroidism and ophthalmopathy. Study-wide findings and caveats: In validation, the model predicted ophthalmopathy. These predictions came a median about 6.2 months before onset. Blood also showed most of the thyroid clonotypes that were expanded above 0.001.

Patients aged 18 to 65 had newly diagnosed hyperthyroidism lasting under 2 months. The PBMCs were taken from less than 11 ml of fresh peripheral blood. In its sample, this clonotype was seen a few times. What it binds is unknown. The germline CDR1 and CDR2 sequences are LGHDT and YNNKEL (reference sequence). This CDR3 is 14 amino acids long. V was clipped by 4 bases and J by 6 bases, with 12 bases between them. The TCR beta CDR3 regions underwent amplification using RNA transcripts as the source. An initial round of RT-PCR targeting the TCR CDR3 relied on the HTBI primer set. One entry per CDR3 protein results from TCRdb running MiXCR on the multiplex PCR reads. Counted here are over 200,000 distinct CDR3 sequences, about 15% occurring once; the ten biggest clones make up approximately 50%.

The sequenced sample consisted of blood. This sequence originates from a man aged 50 to 60 with Graves' hyperthyroidism. The V and J genes are TRBV3-1 and TRBJ2-2, with D perhaps matching TRBD2 (6 bases). In nucleotides, the CDR3 is TGTGCCAGCAGCCCACCGGGGGACGCCGGGGAGCTGTTTTTT. This encodes CASSPPGDAGELFF.